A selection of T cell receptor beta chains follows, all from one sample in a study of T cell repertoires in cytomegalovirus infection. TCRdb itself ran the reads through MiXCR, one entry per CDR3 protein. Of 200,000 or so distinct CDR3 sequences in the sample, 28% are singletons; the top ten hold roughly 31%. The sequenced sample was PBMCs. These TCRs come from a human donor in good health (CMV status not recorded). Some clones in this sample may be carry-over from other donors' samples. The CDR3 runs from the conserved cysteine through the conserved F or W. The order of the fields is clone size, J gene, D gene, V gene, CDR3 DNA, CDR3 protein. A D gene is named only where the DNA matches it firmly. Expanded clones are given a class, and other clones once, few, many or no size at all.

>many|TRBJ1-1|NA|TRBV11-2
TGTGCCAGCAGCTTTAAGGGAGGGACTGAAGCTTTCTTT
CASSFKGGTEAFF
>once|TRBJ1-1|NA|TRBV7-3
TGTGCCAGCAACTTAATGGGCTGGGAACTCGGCACTGAAGCTTTCTTT
CASNLMGWELGTEAFF
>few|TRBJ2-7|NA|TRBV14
TGTGCCAGCAGCCAAGGTACTTCCTCCTACGAGCAGTACTTC
CASSQGTSSYEQYF
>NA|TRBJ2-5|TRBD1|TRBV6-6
TGTGCCAGCAGCGATACCCCGGGACAGCCCCAGACCCAGTACTTC
CASSDTPGQPQTQYF
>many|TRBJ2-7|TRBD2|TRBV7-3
TGTGCCAGCAGCTACTCGGGACTACCGGGAGCCTACGAGCAGTACTTC
CASSYSGLPGAYEQYF
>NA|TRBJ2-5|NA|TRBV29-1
TGCAGCGTTGAAGAGAGGGGAAAGACCCAGTACTTC
CSVEERGKTQYF
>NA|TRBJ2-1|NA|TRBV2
TGTGCCAGCAAGTCGGGAGTGAATGAGCAGTTCTTC
CASKSGVNEQFF
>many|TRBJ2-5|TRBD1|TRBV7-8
TGTGCCAGCAGCTCCAGACAGGGGGCAGTACCGGAGACCCAGTACTTC
CASSSRQGAVPETQYF
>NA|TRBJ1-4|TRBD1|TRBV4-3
TGCGCCAGCAGCCAAGTGGGGACAGGGGGGAATGAAAAACTGTTTTTT
CASSQVGTGGNEKLFF
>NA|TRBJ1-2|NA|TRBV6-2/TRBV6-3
TGTGCCAGCAGTTATTCCGGACAGACCTATGGCTACACCTTC
CASSYSGQTYGYTF
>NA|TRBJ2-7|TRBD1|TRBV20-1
TGCAGTGCTCTAAGGGACAGCCGGGACGAGCAGTACTTC
CSALRDSRDEQYF
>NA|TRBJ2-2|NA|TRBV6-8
TGTGCCAGCCGGGACTCTGGCACCGGGGAGCTGTTTTTT
CASRDSGTGELFF
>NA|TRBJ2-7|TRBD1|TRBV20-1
TGCAGTGCTAGACGTAACCCAGGGGGCTACGAGCAGTACTTC
CSARRNPGGYEQYF
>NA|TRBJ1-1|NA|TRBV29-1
TGCAGCGTTGAATTGGGGCTGGGGAAAGCTTTCTTT
CSVELGLGKAFF
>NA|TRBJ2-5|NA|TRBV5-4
TGTGCCAGCAGCTTCGCTAGACAAGAGACCCAGTACTTC
CASSFARQETQYF